The source of this T cell receptor beta chain is a study of blood T cell repertoires in COVID-19. Seattle-derived patients entered the study during active infection and were followed longitudinally. Sequenced by immunoSEQ multiplex PCR; TCRdb stores in-frame clones only, minus some. Of roughly 250,000 clones listed, 85% to 90% are singletons. The sequenced sample was peripheral blood. The clonotype originates from a young woman with COVID-19, enrolled during active disease.

The CDR3 DNA follows: TGCGCCAGCCAGGCCTGGACAGGCAATGAGCAGTTCTTC. Its translation: CASQAWTGNEQFF. The chain recombines TRBV5-1 with TRBJ2-1; TRBD1 matches at 7 bases. The CDR3 contains 13 residues. CDR1 is SGHRS and CDR2 is YFSETQ in the germline V gene. J was trimmed by 6 bases and V by 7 bases; bases with no gene match: 7.